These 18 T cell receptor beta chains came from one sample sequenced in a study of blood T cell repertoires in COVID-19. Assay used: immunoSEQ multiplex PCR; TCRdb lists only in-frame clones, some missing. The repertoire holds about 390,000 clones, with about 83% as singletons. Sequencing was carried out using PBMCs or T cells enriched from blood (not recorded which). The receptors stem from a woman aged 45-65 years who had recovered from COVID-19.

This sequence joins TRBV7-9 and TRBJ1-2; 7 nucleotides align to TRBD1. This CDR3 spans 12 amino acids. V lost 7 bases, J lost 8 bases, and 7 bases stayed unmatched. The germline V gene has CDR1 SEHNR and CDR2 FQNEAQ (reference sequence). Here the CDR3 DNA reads TGTGCCAGCACCGAGACAGGGAGAGGCTACACCTTC. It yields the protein CASTETGRGYTF.

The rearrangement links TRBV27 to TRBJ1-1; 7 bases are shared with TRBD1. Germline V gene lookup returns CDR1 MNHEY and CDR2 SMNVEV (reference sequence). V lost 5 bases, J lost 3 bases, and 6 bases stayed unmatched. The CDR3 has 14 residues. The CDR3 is CASSPTGWDTEAFF. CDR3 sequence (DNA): TGTGCCAGCAGTCCGACAGGGTGGGACACTGAAGCTTTCTTT.

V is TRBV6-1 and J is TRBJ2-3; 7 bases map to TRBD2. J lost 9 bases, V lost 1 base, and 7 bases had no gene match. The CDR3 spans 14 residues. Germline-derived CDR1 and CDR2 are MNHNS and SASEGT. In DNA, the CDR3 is TGTGCCAGCAGTGAAGAACCGACTAGCACAACGCAGTATTTT. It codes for CASSEEPTSTTQYF.

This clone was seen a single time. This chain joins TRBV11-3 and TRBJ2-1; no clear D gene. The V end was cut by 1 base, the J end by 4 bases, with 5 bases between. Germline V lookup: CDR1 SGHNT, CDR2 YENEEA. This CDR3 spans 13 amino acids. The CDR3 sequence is CASSLGGYNEQFF. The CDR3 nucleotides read TGTGCCAGCAGCTTAGGAGGTTACAATGAGCAGTTCTTC.

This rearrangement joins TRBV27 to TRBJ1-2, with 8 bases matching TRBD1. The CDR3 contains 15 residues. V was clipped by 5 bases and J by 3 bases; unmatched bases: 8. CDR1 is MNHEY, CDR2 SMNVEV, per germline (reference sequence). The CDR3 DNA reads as TGTGCCAGCAGTCCGAGGACAGGGTACGACTATGGCTACACCTTC. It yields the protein CASSPRTGYDYGYTF.

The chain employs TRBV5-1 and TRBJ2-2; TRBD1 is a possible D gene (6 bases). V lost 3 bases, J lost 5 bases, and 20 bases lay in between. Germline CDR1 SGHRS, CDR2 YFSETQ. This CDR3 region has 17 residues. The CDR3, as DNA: TGCGCCAGCAGCTACCAGGGGCCGTCGACGGGGACCGGGGAGCTGTTTTTT. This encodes CASSYQGPSTGTGELFF.

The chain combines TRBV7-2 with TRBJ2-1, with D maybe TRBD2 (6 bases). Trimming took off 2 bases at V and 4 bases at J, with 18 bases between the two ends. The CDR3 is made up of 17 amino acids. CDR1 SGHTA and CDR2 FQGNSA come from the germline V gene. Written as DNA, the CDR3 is TGTGCCAGCAGCTTAAATCCTAGGACTATTAGATACAATGAGCAGTTCTTC. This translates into CASSLNPRTIRYNEQFF.

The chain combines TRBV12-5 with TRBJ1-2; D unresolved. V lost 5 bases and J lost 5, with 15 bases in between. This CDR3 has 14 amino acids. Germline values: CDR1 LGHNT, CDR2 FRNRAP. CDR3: CASGPSREWYGYTF. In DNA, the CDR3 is TGTGCTAGTGGTCCCTCCCGGGAATGGTATGGCTACACCTTC.

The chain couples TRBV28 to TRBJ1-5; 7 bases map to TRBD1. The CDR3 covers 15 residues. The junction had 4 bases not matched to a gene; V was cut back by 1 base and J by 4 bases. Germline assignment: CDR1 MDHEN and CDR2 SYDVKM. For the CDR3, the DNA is TGTGCCAGCAGTTTATCGCAGGGACAGAATCAGCCCCAGCATTTT. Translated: CASSLSQGQNQPQHF.

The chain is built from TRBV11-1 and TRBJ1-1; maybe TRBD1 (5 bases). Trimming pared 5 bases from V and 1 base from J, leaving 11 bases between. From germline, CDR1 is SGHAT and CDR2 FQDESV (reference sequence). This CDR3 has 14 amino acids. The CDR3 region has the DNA TGTGCCAGCAGCACAGGACGGCAGAACACTGAAGCTTTCTTT. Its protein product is CASSTGRQNTEAFF.

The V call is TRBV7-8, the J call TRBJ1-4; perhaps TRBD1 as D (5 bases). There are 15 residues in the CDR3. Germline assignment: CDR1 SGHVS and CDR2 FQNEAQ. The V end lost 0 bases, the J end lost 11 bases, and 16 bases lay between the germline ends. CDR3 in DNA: TGTGCCAGCAGCTTAGCGGGACGGGGGGTTGGGAAACTGTTTTTT. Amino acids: CASSLAGRGVGKLFF.

The CDR3 loop reads CAISEFLGLGYTF. The CDR3 DNA reads TGTGCCATCAGTGAGTTTCTGGGGCTTGGCTACACCTTC. The V call is TRBV10-3, the J call TRBJ1-2, with D tentatively TRBD1 (5 bases). V lost 1 base and J lost 7, with 10 bases in between. Germline CDR1 reads ENHRY; CDR2 reads SYGVKD. The CDR3 loop spans 13 amino acids.

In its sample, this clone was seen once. The CDR3 region is CASSKGGQVWYNSPLHF. The CDR3 region has the DNA TGTGCCAGCAGCAAGGGGGGACAGGTTTGGTATAATTCACCCCTCCACTTT. This chain uses TRBV21-1 with TRBJ1-6; TRBD1 is the table's D call, not checked against the DNA. TRBV21-1 is reported as a pseudogene. The CDR3 covers 17 residues.

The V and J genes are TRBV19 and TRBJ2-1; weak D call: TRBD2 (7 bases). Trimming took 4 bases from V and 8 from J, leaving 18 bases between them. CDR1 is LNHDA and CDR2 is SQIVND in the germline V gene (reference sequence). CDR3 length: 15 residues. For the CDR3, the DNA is TGTGCCAGTAGTAGCGGGGGCCAAAGGATCGATGAGCAGTTCTTC. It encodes CASSSGGQRIDEQFF.

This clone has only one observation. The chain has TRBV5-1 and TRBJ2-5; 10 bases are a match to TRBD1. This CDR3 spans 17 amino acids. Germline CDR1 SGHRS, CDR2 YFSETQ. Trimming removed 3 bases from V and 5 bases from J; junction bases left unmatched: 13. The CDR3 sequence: CASSWPGQGKELETQYF. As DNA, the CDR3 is TGCGCCAGCAGCTGGCCGGGACAGGGGAAAGAGTTGGAGACCCAGTACTTC.

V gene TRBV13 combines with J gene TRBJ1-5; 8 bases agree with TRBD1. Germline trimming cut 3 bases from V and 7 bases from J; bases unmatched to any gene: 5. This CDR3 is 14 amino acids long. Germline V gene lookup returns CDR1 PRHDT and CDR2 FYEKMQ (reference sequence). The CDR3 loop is CASSFGQGRQPQHF. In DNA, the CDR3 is TGTGCCAGCAGCTTTGGACAGGGTCGGCAGCCCCAGCATTTT. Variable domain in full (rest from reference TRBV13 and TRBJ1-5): AAGVIQSPRHLIKEKRETATLKCYPIPRHDTVYWYQQGPGQDPQFLISFYEKMQSDKGSIPDRFSAQQFSDYHSELNMSSLELGDSALYFCASSFGQGRQPQHFGDGTRLSIL.

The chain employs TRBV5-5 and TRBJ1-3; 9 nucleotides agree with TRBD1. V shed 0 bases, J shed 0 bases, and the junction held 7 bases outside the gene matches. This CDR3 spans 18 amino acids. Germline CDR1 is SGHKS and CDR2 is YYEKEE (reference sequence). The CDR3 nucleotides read TGTGCCAGCAGCTTGGGGACAGGGGCCCTAAGCTCTGGAAACACCATATATTTT. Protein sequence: CASSLGTGALSSGNTIYF.

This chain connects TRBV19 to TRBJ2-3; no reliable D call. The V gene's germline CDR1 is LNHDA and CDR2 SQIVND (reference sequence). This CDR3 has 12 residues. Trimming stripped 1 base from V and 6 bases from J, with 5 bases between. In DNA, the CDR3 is TGTGCCAGTAGTATAGCCAGGGATACGCAGTATTTT. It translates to CASSIARDTQYF.